This record covers a single T cell receptor (beta chain). Its specificity is not known. These data come from a study of shared clonotypes between healthy human individuals. Overall study: CD8 memory received one plate per donor, CD8 naive two, CD4 memory three and CD4 naive three.

Produced via immunoSEQ multiplex PCR; TCRdb's table is partial and in-frame only. This table holds 110,000 or so clones, roughly 70% found once. Trimming cost V 1 base and J 6 bases; bases outside gene matches: 14. Germline V gives CDR1 SGHVS, CDR2 FQNEAQ. This CDR3 contains 18 residues. General observations from the study: A reduction in generation probabilities was seen for non-shared clonotypes relative to those shared by all four donors. Clonotype sharing across four donors was observed for roughly 5% of naive CD4 clonotypes. With few donors, the genetic and exposure-history diversity represented was limited.

The receptor's source is a woman in her 30s in good health. The sample consisted of memory CD8+ T cells sorted from blood. Subset of the sample: CD45RO+ cells pooled with CCR7-negative TemRA cells. The V call is TRBV7-8, the J call TRBJ1-2, with 10 bases fitting TRBD1. CDR3 bases: TGTGCCAGCAGCTTAGATAACCCACTCGACAGGGGGCGAGATGGCTACACCTTC. Translation: CASSLDNPLDRGRDGYTF.